The present TCR beta chain was sequenced within a study of human thymus T cells. A note on this clone: Its target is unknown.

Sequencing was performed with immunoSEQ multiplex PCR; in TCRdb, only in-frame clones are kept and a portion is missing. This sample yields some 72,000 clones, of which around 96% are seen a single time; 0.025% to 0.04% belongs to the top ten. Thymic resections from corrective heart surgery supplied the tissue. Healthy Finnish infants undergoing corrective surgery for congenital heart defects were used as donors. Findings of the study overall: Apparent bias marked the V and J gene usage of thymic and blood repertoires. A high degree of thymic repertoire overlap among unrelated individuals was reported in related research.

The V end was cut by 8 bases, the J end by 0 bases, with 14 bases between. Germline V gene sequence: CDR1 ENHRY, CDR2 SYGVKD. This CDR3 contains 15 residues. The chain recombines TRBV10-3 with TRBJ1-3; perhaps TRBD1 as D (5 bases). The sample taken for sequencing was thymus tissue. The TCR originated in a boy younger than two with a congenital heart defect but otherwise immunologically healthy. CDR3 sequence (DNA): TGTGCCATCTCCCGGCCGGGGGTCTCTGGAAACACCATATATTTT. Its translation is CAISRPGVSGNTIYF.